This record concerns one TCR beta chain sequence. Its specificity is not known. The protocol was immunoSEQ multiplex PCR, while the TCRdb copy is restricted to in-frame clones and leaves out a portion. The data contain approximately 160,000 clones, approximately 90% of them seen just once; the ten biggest clones take up about 4.4%. This sample was included in a study of T cell responses to AZD1222 COVID-19 vaccine. Study results and caveats: Baseline testing showed seropositivity in only a handful of AZD1222 recipients. Sampled repertoires all dated from after the peak T cell response.

Looked up from germline, CDR1 is LNHDA and CDR2 is SQIVND (reference sequence). CDR3 length: 15 amino acids. V was clipped by 1 base and J by 3 bases; unmatched bases: 3. Specimen: peripheral blood, collected on day 0 of AZD1222 vaccination. The sequence came from an adult in good health. The chain combines TRBV19 with TRBJ2-7; 10 nucleotides match TRBD2. The CDR3 bases are TGTGCCAGTAGTATAGGCCCTAGCGGGAGCTACGAGCAGTACTTC. Its translation is CASSIGPSGSYEQYF.